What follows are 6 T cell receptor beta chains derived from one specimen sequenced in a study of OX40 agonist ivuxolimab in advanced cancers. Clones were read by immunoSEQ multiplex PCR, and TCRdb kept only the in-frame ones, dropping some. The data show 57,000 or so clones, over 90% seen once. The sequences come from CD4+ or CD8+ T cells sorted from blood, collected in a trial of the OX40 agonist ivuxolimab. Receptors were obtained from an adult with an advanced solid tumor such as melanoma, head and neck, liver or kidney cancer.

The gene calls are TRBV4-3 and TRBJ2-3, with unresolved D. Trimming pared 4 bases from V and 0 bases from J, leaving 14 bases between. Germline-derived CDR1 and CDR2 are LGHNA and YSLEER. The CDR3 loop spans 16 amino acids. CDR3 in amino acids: CASSPAWARSTDTQYF. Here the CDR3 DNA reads TGCGCCAGCAGCCCCGCCTGGGCCAGAAGCACAGATACGCAGTATTTT.

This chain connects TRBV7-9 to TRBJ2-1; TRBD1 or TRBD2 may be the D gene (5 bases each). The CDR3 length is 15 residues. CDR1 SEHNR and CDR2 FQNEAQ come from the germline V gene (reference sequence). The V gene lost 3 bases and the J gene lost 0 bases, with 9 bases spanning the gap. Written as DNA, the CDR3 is TGTGCCAGCAGCTTTGCAGGGAGCTCCTACAATGAGCAGTTCTTC. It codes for CASSFAGSSYNEQFF.

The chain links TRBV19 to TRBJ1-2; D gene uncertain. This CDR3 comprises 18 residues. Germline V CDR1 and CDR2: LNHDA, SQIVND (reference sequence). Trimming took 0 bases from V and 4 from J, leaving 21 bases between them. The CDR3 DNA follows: TGTGCCAGTAGTATAGATAACGAGGATTTCTCTTCCCTCTATGGCTACACCTTC. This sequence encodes CASSIDNEDFSSLYGYTF.

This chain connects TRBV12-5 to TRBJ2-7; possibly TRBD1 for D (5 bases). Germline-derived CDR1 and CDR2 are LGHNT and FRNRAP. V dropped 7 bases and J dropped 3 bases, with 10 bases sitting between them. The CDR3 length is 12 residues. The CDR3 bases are TGTGCTAGTGCCCCCGACAGCTACGAGCAGTACTTC. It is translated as CASAPDSYEQYF.

The CDR3: CASSLLTGTGNTIYF. DNA of the CDR3: TGTGCCAGCAGTTTGCTTACAGGGACTGGAAACACCATATATTTT. This sequence joins TRBV28 and TRBJ1-3, with a tentative D call TRBD1 (6 bases). CDR3 length: 15 amino acids. CDR1 is MDHEN, CDR2 SYDVKM, per germline. Trimming cost V 3 bases and J 2 bases, with 11 bases left between them.

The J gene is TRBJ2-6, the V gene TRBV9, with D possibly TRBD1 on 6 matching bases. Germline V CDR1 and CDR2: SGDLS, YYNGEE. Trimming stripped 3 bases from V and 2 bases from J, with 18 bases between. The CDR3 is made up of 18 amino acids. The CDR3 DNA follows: TGTGCCAGCAGCGAACCTCTCAGGGGAATAACTGGGGCCAACGTCCTGACTTTC. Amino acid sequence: CASSEPLRGITGANVLTF.